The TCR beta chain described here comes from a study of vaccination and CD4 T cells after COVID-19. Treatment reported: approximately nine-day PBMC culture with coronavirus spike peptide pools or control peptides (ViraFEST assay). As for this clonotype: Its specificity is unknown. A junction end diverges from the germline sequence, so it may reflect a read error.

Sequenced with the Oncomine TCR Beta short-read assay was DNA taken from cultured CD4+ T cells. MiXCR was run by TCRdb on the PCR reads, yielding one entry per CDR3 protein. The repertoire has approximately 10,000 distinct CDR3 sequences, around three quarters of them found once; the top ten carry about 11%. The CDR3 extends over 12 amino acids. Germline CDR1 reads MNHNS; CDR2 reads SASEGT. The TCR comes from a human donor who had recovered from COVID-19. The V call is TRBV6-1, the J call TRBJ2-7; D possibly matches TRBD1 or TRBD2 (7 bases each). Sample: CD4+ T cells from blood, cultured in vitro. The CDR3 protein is CASSPKRDSLRF. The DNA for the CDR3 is TGTGCCAGCAGTCCTAAGCGGGACAGCTTGCGCTTC.